This TCR beta chain was found in a study of long-term antiretroviral therapy in people with HIV. Points from the study as a whole: Nothing was known about ART adherence, viral resistance or changes in therapy. An increase in diversity followed ART, yet levels stayed below transplant donor controls. Regardless of time point, clones expanded before ART dominated the repertoire.

In germline, CDR1 is LGHNA, CDR2 YSLEER. There are 15 residues in the CDR3. Trimming cost V 4 bases and J 5 bases; bases outside gene matches: 10. Remarks on this clone: The antigen remains undetermined.

Treatment for every participant with HIV took place in the United States. The immunoSEQ assay was v3.0, run at survey level. Measured with immunoSEQ multiplex PCR; TCRdb has only the in-frame clones, and not every one. Of some 33,000 clones in the sample, 97% are singletons; the top ten hold around 1.8%. This specimen consisted of unsorted PBMCs, obtained 7.6 years after starting antiretroviral therapy. This sequence originates from a man younger than 45 with HIV. This chain links TRBV4-3 with TRBJ2-7, with 8 bases identical to TRBD2. The CDR3: CASSLAGQGRDEQYF. CDR3 in DNA: TGCGCCAGCAGCCTAGCGGGGCAAGGGAGGGACGAGCAGTACTTC.